This T cell receptor beta chain was sequenced for a study of T cell responses to AZD1222 COVID-19 vaccine (dated by TCRdb to the early 2020s). Background for the entire study: AZD1222 recipients whose second dose came at about 4 weeks and those whose second dose came at about 12 weeks were combined into one group, since spike-specific TCR depth and breadth did not differ between the two schedules. TCR sequencing covered 230 to 250 trial participants: approximately 200 given two doses of AZD1222 and 26 given two doses of MenACWY control vaccine. Enrollment into the trials was organized by age into subgroups of 18-55, 56-69 and 70-plus years, and those subgroups contained 148, 28 and 57 TCR-sequenced participants, respectively.

The CDR3 regions of human TCRbeta chains were analyzed by immunosequencing. Concerning the study's data processing: Repertoire TCRs were matched against a reference library of SARS-CoV-2-specific TCRs generated with the MIRA antigen-specificity platform. Breadth was defined as the fraction of unique TCRs that were SARS-CoV-2-associated. Depth was defined as the fraction of total T cells that were SARS-CoV-2-associated. Using the MIRA data, every spike-specific TCR was mapped to the spike region that the TCR reacted to and assigned to either a CD4 or a CD8 class. Log10-transformed breadth and depth values were compared by one-way ANOVA with Sidak's multiple comparisons tests. This is the immuneACCESS table as TCRdb keeps it, with only in-frame sequences that have V and J called. A part of the clones is gone; compared with another copy, unresolved V genes explain less than half, and the rest is unexplained. V, J and clone size are taken as reported in that table, and D and trimming were inferred from the DNA itself. The sample includes roughly 180,000 clones, with about 91% observed a single time. Around 2% of the sample is in the top ten clones.

The sample's time point label, in plain terms: baseline before first vaccination. Samples from vaccinated people were obtained from the UK trials COV001 and COV002, which included a single-blind randomized controlled phase 2/3 trial of AZD1222 (ChAdOx1 nCoV-19) in healthy adults. For TCRbeta chain sequencing, PBMC samples were collected from trial participants at day 0 and at day 28 after the second dose. As concerns this clone: Its antigen is currently not known. Base qualities are missing; no much larger clone stands one base away.

The study at large found these results: Vaccine-associated CD4 TCRs spanned the whole spike protein, with dominant responses in regions 160-218 and 743-854. Because no samples from the day 14 peak response were available, repertoires could be characterized only after the peak T cell response. In the small 56-69-year group, the increase in depth fell short of significance, most likely because of low power. After two AZD1222 doses, both the breadth and the depth of spike-specific TCRs were significantly higher than at day 0 and than in MenACWY recipients. Reportedly, almost half of the unique spike-specific TCRs recognized epitopes lying outside the regions that are mutated in the B.1.351 and B.1.1.7 variants. Participants were mostly white British, with more females than males. The authors suggested clonal diversity may have been underestimated. Only five or six AZD1222 recipients were SARS-CoV-2 seropositive at baseline, limiting conclusions about previously exposed vaccinees.

This TCR was recovered from an adult in good health. Sequences were derived from peripheral blood, sampled on day 0 of AZD1222 vaccination.

The DNA is TGTGCCAGCAGCTTACAGGGACCCCAGCCCCAGCATTTT. This yields the protein CASSLQGPQPQHF. Recombination joined TRBV7-2 with TRBJ1-5; TRBD1 is a weak D gene call, 5 bases matching. A distance of 9 bases separates the germline ends of V and J, which lose 2 bases and 7 bases respectively. Taken from the germline V gene, the CDR1 and CDR2 loops are SGHTA and FQGNSA. From cysteine to phenylalanine, the CDR3 is 13 amino acids long. The DNA shown is the 39-base CDR3, in frame from base 1.